This is a list of T cell receptor beta chains from one sample in a study of T cells after yellow fever vaccination. TCRdb reprocessed the 5' RACE reads via MiXCR and lists one record per CDR3 protein. The data show fewer than 450,000 distinct CDR3 sequences, 11% seen once. The material was PBMCs, obtained on the day of the first yellow fever vaccination. The source of these receptors is a man younger than 30 who received the YFV17D yellow fever vaccine. The CDR3 runs from the conserved cysteine through the conserved F or W. The D gene is left open where the match is weak. The size field is filled for only some rows; it gives once, few, many or a size class.

TRBD2	NA	TRBV7-2	TRBJ2-2	CASSLRTSGGTGELFF	TGTGCCAGCAGCTTACGGACTAGCGGGGGAACCGGGGAGCTGTTTTTT
NA	few	TRBV5-1	TRBJ2-3	CASSFSRKTSSTDTQYF	TGCGCCAGCAGCTTTTCGAGGAAAACGTCTAGCACAGATACGCAGTATTTT
NA	NA	TRBV20-1	TRBJ2-1	CSARGENPYNEQFF	TGCAGTGCTAGAGGGGAGAACCCTTACAATGAGCAGTTCTTC
NA	NA	TRBV5-1	TRBJ1-5	CASSHPQHF	TGCGCCAGCAGCCACCCCCAGCATTTT
NA	few	TRBV12-3/TRBV12-4	TRBJ1-2	CASSFSTYGYTF	TGTGCCAGCAGTTTTTCCACCTATGGCTACACCTTC
NA	few	TRBV29-1	TRBJ2-7	CSVASGVYEQYF	TGCAGCGTGGCCTCAGGGGTCTACGAGCAGTACTTC
NA	NA	TRBV20-1	TRBJ2-3	CSAREMAGRTDTQYF	TGCAGTGCGAGAGAAATGGCGGGGCGGACAGATACGCAGTATTTT
NA	many	TRBV7-2	TRBJ2-5	CASSLEGVQETQYF	TGTGCCAGCAGCTTAGAGGGGGTCCAAGAGACCCAGTACTTC
NA	few	TRBV5-1	TRBJ2-7	CASSPSDGPYEQYF	TGCGCCAGCAGTCCGTCGGACGGCCCCTACGAGCAGTACTTC
NA	NA	TRBV7-2	TRBJ2-3	CASSSPPGFRGTDTQYF	TGTGCCAGCAGCTCCCCTCCTGGGTTTCGGGGGACAGATACGCAGTATTTT
NA	few	TRBV12-3/TRBV12-4	TRBJ2-3	CASSLPFGGDTQYF	TGTGCCAGCAGTCTCCCGTTTGGGGGAGATACGCAGTATTTT
NA	NA	TRBV5-4	TRBJ1-2	CASSLGDRHRGYTF	TGTGCCAGCAGCTTGGGTGACCGTCACCGAGGCTACACCTTC
TRBD1	NA	TRBV7-9	TRBJ2-2	CASSLVDTGVTGELFF	TGTGCCAGCAGCTTAGTAGATACAGGGGTCACCGGGGAGCTGTTTTTT
NA	NA	TRBV12-3/TRBV12-4	TRBJ2-3	CASTRVGPTDTQYF	TGTGCCAGCACCCGCGTCGGGCCCACAGATACGCAGTATTTT
NA	few	TRBV28	TRBJ1-1	CASSSPRGAYTEAFF	TGTGCCAGCAGCTCTCCCCGGGGGGCCTACACTGAAGCTTTCTTT
TRBD2	few	TRBV29-1	TRBJ2-1	CSVAAGGPDEQFF	TGCAGCGTTGCGGCGGGGGGACCCGATGAGCAGTTCTTC
NA	many	TRBV5-1	TRBJ2-5	CASSLASRNEETQYF	TGCGCCAGCAGCTTGGCTAGCAGGAATGAGGAGACCCAGTACTTC
TRBD2	few	TRBV7-9	TRBJ2-1	CASSYTLAGANNEQFF	TGTGCCAGCAGCTACACACTAGCGGGGGCTAACAATGAGCAGTTCTTC
TRBD1	NA	TRBV7-9	TRBJ2-1	CASRPPPGGYYNEQFF	TGTGCCAGCCGGCCCCCCCCAGGGGGATACTACAATGAGCAGTTCTTC
NA	few	TRBV12-3/TRBV12-4	TRBJ1-1	CASSSWWGQDTEAFF	TGTGCCAGCAGTTCGTGGTGGGGGCAGGACACTGAAGCTTTCTTT
NA	few	TRBV12-3/TRBV12-4	TRBJ2-1	CASSFGGTYNEQFF	TGTGCCAGCAGTTTTGGGGGAACCTACAATGAGCAGTTCTTC
TRBD1	NA	TRBV7-9	TRBJ2-5	CASSLRGQQETQYF	TGTGCCAGCAGCTTAAGGGGACAGCAAGAGACCCAGTACTTC
NA	few	TRBV24-1	TRBJ2-5	CATSDSQDSLYQETQYF	TGTGCCACCAGTGATTCTCAGGACAGCCTATACCAAGAGACCCAGTACTTC
NA	NA	TRBV9	TRBJ1-2	CASSAPGYGYTF	TGTGCCAGCAGCGCCCCGGGCTATGGCTACACCTTC
NA	many	TRBV21-1	TRBJ2-3	CASSKVPLRADTQYF	TGTGCCAGCAGCAAAGTTCCCCTCCGGGCAGATACGCAGTATTTT